The sample holds a few counts of the clone carrying this T cell receptor beta chain. What it recognizes is unknown. CDR1 and CDR2 (germline): SGHRS, YFSETQ. V shed 7 bases and J 7 bases; nucleotides not matched to a gene: 9. This CDR3 is 14 amino acids long. This entry belongs to a study of spatial heterogeneity in lung cancer. Background on the study: Beta-chain sequences consistently outnumbered alpha-chain sequences in detection.

Study-level points and caveats: Tumor TCRs that were ubiquitous and expanded showed up in blood more at resection than follow-up.

Regarding time point: sample taken at primary tumor resection. No cells were sorted before sequencing. The whole RNA sequenced was extracted from tumor, nontumor lung or frozen PBMC. TCRdb analysed the 5' RACE reads with MiXCR anew, one entry per CDR3 protein. The table records 40,000 to 50,000 distinct CDR3 sequences, about an eighth of them present only once. The starting material was PBMCs, obtained at surgery. This clonotype was sampled from a male donor with early-stage non-small cell lung cancer. This chain joins TRBV5-1 and TRBJ2-2; 8 positions agree with TRBD2. The CDR3 region has the DNA TGCGCCAGCCGCGGCGGGGGGCGGAACGGGGAGCTGTTTTTT. It encodes CASRGGGRNGELFF.